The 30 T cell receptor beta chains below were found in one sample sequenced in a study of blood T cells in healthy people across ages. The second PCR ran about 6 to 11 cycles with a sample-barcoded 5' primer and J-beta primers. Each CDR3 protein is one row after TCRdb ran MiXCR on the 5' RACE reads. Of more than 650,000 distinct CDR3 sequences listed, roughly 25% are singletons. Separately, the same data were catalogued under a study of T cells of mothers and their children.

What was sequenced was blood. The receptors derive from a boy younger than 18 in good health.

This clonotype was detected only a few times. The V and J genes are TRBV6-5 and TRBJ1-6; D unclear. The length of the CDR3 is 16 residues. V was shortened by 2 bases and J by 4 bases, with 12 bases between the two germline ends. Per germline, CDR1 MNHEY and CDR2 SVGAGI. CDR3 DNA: TGTGCCAGCAGTTACAGCTTGGGTCCGTATAATTCACCCCTCCACTTT. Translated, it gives CASSYSLGPYNSPLHF.

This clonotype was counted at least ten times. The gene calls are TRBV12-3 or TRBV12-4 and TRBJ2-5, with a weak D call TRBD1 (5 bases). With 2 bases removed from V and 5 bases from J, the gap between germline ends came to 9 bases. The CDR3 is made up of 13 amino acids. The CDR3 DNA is TGTGCCAGCAGTTTATGGGGCGGTGAGACCCAGTACTTC. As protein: CASSLWGGETQYF.

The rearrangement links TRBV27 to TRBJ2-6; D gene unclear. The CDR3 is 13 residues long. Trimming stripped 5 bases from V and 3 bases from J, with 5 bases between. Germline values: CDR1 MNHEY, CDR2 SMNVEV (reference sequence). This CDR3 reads CASSPDGANVLTF. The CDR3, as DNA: TGTGCCAGCAGTCCCGATGGGGCCAACGTCCTGACTTTC.

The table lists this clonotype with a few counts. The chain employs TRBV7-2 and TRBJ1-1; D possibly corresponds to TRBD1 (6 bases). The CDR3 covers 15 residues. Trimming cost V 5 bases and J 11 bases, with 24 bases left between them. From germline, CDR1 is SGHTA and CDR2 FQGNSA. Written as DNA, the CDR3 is TGTGCCAGCAGCCCGAGGGGGAGCCCCTTTTCGGACGCTTTCTTT. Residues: CASSPRGSPFSDAFF.

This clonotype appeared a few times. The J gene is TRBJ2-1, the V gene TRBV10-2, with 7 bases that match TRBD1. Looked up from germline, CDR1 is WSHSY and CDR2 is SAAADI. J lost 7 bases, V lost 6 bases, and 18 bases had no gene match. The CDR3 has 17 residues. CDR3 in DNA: TGCGCCAGCAGAGAACCGACAGGGACGTTTTTGGTGAATGAGCAGTTCTTC. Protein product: CASREPTGTFLVNEQFF.

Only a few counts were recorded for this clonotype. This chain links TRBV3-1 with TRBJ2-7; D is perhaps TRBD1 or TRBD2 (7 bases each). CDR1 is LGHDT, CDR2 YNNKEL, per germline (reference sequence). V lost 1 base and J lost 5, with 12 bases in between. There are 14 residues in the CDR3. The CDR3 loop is CASSQGAGGDEQYF. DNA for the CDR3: TGTGCCAGCAGCCAAGGGGCAGGGGGGGACGAGCAGTACTTC.

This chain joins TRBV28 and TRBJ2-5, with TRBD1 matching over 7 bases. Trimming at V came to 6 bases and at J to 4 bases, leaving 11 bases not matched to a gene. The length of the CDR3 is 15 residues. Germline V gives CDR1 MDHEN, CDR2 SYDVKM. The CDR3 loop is CASSGTDTPIETQYF. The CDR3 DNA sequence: TGTGCCAGCAGCGGGACAGACACTCCAATAGAGACCCAGTACTTC.

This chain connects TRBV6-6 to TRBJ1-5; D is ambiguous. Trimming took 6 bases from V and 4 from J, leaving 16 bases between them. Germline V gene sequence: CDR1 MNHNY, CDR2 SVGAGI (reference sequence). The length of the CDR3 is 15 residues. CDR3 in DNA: TGTGCCAGCAGATACCGGGAGTTCGGGAATCAGCCCCAGCATTTT. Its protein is CASRYREFGNQPQHF.

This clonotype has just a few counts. The CDR3 spells CASSFLRVRGETQYF. CDR3 coding DNA: TGTGCCAGCAGCTTCCTCAGGGTTAGAGGGGAGACCCAGTACTTC. The V call is TRBV28, the J call TRBJ2-5; either TRBD1 or TRBD2 may fit D (5 bases each). The germline V gene has CDR1 MDHEN and CDR2 SYDVKM. Trimming took off 6 bases at V and 5 bases at J, with 19 bases between the two ends. The length of the CDR3 is 15 residues. Full variable domain (rest looked up from reference TRBV28 and TRBJ2-5): DVKVTQSSRYLVKRTGEKVFLECVQDMDHENMFWYRQDPGLGLRLIYFSYDVKMKEKGDIPEGYSVSREKKERFSLILESASTNQTSMYLCASSFLRVRGETQYFGPGTRLLVL.

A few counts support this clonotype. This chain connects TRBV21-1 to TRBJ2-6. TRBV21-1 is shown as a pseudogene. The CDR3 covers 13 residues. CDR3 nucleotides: TGTGCCAGACAAGGTCACTGGGCCAACGTCCTGACTTTC. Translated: CARQGHWANVLTF.

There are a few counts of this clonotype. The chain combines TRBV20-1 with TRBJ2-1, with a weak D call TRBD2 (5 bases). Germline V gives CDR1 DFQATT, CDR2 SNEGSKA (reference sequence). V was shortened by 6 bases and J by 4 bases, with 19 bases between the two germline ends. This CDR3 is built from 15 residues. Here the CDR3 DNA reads TGCAGTGCCCCTCAAAGTCGGAGGAATTACAATGAGCAGTTCTTC. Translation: CSAPQSRRNYNEQFF.

CDR3 loop: CASTHYSSNYGYTF. For the CDR3, the DNA is TGTGCCAGCACCCACTACTCTTCTAACTATGGCTACACCTTC. The chain couples TRBV12-3 or TRBV12-4 to TRBJ1-2, with unresolved D. The CDR3 runs to 14 residues. V lost 7 bases and J 0 bases, leaving 12 bases between the germline ends.

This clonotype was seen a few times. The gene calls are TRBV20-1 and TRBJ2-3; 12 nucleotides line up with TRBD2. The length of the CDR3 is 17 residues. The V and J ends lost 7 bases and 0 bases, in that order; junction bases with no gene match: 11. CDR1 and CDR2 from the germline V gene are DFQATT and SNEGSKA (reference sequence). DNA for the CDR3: TGCAGTGGCAAAGGCCTAGCGGGGGGGCCGAGCACAGATACGCAGTATTTT. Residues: CSGKGLAGGPSTDTQYF.

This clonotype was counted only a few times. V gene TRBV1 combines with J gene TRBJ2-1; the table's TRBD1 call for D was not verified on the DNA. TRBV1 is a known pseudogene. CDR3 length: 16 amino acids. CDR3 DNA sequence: TGCACCAGCAGCCAAGTATGGAGGGGGGCCTACAATGAGCAGTTCTTC. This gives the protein CTSSQVWRGAYNEQFF.

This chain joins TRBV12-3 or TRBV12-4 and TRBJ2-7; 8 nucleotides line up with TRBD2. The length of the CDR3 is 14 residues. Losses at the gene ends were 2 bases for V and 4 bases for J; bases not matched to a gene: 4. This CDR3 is CASSLWRGVYEQYF. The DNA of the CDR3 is TGTGCCAGCAGTTTATGGCGGGGGGTGTACGAGCAGTACTTC.

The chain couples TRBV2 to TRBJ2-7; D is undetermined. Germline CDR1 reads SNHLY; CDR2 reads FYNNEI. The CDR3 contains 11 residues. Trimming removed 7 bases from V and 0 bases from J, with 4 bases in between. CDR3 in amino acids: CASKLSYEQYF. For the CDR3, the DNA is TGTGCCAGCAAACTCTCCTACGAGCAGTACTTC.

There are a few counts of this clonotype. CDR3 coding DNA: TGTGCCAGCAGTTTACGGGGACTTCGGAGTGAAAAACTGTTTTTT. Protein product: CASSLRGLRSEKLFF. The chain employs TRBV27 and TRBJ1-4, with TRBD1 as a possible D gene (5 bases). This CDR3 comprises 15 residues. The germline V and J ends were trimmed by 2 bases and 7 bases, with 14 bases remaining between them. The germline CDR1 and CDR2 sequences are MNHEY and SMNVEV (reference sequence).

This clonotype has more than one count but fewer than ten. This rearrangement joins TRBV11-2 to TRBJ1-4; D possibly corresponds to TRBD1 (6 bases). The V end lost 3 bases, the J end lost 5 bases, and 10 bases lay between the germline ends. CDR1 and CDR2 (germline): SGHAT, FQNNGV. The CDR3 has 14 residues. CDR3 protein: CASSLGAANEKLFF. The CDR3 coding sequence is TGTGCCAGCAGCTTGGGGGCAGCAAATGAAAAACTGTTTTTT.

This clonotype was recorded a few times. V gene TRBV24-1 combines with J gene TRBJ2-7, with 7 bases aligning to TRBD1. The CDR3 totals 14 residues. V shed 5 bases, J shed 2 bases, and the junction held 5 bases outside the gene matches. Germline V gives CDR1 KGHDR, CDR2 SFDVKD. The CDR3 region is CATSARDSPYEQYF. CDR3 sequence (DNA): TGTGCCACCAGTGCCCGGGACAGTCCCTACGAGCAGTACTTC.

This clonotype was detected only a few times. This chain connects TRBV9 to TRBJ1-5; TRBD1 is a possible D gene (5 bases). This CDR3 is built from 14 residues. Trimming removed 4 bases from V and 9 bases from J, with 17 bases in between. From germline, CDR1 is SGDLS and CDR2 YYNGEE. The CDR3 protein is CASSSGGAITPQHF. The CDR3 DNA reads TGTGCCAGCAGCTCCGGGGGAGCAATCACGCCCCAGCATTTT.

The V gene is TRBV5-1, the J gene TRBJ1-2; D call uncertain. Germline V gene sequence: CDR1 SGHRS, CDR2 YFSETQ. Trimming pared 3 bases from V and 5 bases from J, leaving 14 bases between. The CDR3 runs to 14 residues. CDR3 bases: TGCGCCAGCAGCTCCGACGGTTCCCCTTATGGCTACACCTTC. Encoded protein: CASSSDGSPYGYTF.

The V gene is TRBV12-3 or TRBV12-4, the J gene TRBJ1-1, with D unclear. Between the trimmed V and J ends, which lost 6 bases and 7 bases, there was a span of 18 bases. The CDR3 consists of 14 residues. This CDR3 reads CASSNPGGRSEAFF. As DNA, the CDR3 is TGTGCCAGCAGCAATCCAGGAGGGAGGAGTGAAGCTTTCTTT.

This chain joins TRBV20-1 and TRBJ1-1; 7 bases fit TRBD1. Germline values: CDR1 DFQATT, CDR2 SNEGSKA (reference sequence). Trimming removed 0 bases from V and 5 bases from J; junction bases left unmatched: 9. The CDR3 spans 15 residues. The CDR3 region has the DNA TGCAGTGCTAGAGATAGGGGGCTTAAGGGGACTGAAGCTTTCTTT. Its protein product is CSARDRGLKGTEAFF.

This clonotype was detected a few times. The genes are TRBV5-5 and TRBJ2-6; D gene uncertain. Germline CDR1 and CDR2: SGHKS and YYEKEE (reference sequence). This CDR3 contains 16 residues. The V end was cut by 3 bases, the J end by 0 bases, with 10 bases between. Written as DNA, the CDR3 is TGTGCCAGCAGCTCGTTCACGGGCTCTGGGGCCAACGTCCTGACTTTC. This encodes CASSSFTGSGANVLTF.

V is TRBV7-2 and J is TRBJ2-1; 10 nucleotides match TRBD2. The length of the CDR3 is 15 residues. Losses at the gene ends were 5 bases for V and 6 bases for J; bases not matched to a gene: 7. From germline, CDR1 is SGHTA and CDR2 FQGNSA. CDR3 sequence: CASSMLAGASNEQFF. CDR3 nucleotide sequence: TGTGCCAGCAGCATGCTAGCGGGAGCTTCCAATGAGCAGTTCTTC.

Written as DNA, the CDR3 is TGTGCCTGGAGTGAAGGGACAGGGACCCCCTACGAGCAGTACTTC. This translates into CAWSEGTGTPYEQYF. The chain recombines TRBV30 with TRBJ2-7; 9 bases are a match to TRBD1. The CDR3 contains 15 residues. CDR1 GTSNPN and CDR2 SVGIG come from the germline V gene (reference sequence). V shed 1 base and J 2 bases; nucleotides not matched to a gene: 6. Supplemented by reference TRBV30 and TRBJ2-7, the full variable domain reads SQTIHQWPATLVQPVGSPLSLECTVEGTSNPNLYWYRQAAGRGLQLLFYSVGIGQISSEVPQNLSASRPQDRQFILSSKKLLLSDSGFYLCAWSEGTGTPYEQYFGPGTRLTVT.

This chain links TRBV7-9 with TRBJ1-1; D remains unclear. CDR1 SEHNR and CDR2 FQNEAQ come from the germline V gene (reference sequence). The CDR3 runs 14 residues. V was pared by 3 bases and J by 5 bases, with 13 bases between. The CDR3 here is CASSFPQASTEAFF. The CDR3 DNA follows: TGTGCCAGCAGCTTCCCTCAGGCTTCTACTGAAGCTTTCTTT.

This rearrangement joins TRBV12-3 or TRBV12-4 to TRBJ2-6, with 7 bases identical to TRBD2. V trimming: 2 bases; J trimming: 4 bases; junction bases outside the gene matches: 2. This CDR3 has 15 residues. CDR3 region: CASSLTSDGANVLTF. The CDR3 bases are TGTGCCAGCAGTTTAACTAGCGACGGGGCCAACGTCCTGACTTTC.

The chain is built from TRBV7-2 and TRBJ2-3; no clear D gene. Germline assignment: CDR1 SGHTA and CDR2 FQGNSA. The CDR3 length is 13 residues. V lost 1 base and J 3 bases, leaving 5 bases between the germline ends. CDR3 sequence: CASSLEFTDTQYF. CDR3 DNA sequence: TGTGCCAGCAGCTTAGAGTTTACAGATACGCAGTATTTT. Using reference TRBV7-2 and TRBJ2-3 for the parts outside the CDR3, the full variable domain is GAGVSQSPSNKVTEKGKDVELRCDPISGHTALYWYRQSLGQGLEFLIYFQGNSAPDKSGLPSDRFSAERTGGSVSTLTIQRTQQEDSAVYLCASSLEFTDTQYFGPGTRLTVL.

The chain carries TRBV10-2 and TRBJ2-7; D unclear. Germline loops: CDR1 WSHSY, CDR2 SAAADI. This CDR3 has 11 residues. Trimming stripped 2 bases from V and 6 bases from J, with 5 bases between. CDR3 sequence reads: CASSEISEQYF. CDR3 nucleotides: TGCGCCAGCAGTGAGATTAGCGAGCAGTACTTC.